Listed here are 30 T cell receptor beta chains from one sample, sequenced in a study of PD-1 blockade in classical Hodgkin lymphoma. Sequencing was performed with immunoSEQ multiplex PCR; in TCRdb, only in-frame clones are kept and a portion is missing. The data hold fewer than 3,500 clones, with about 83% observed a single time. Noted time point: newly diagnosed, previously untreated cHL patient sample. Out of thawed PBMCs, magnetic negative selection purified CD4+ T cells. The specimen was CD4+ T cells from blood. The receptors come from a human donor with classical Hodgkin lymphoma.

V and J are TRBV9 and TRBJ2-5, with TRBD2 matching 9 bases. The CDR3 is 14 amino acids. With V trimmed by 4 bases and J by 5 bases, 6 bases remained unmatched. Germline-derived CDR1 and CDR2 are SGDLS and YYNGEE. CDR3 bases: TGTGCCAGCAGCCGACTAGCGGAAGGGGAGACCCAGTACTTC. The encoded protein is CASSRLAEGETQYF.

V is TRBV7-9 and J is TRBJ2-5, with a tentative D call TRBD1 (6 bases). The germline V gene encodes CDR1 SEHNR and CDR2 FQNEAQ (reference sequence). The CDR3 is 14 residues long. The germline V and J ends were trimmed by 0 bases and 5 bases, with 10 bases remaining between them. This CDR3 reads CASSLAQGLETQYF. The CDR3 DNA follows: TGTGCCAGCAGCTTAGCCCAGGGGCTGGAGACCCAGTACTTC.

The gene calls are TRBV5-1 and TRBJ2-1; D assignment may be TRBD1 or TRBD2 (6 bases each). Germline V gene sequence: CDR1 SGHRS, CDR2 YFSETQ. V dropped 4 bases and J dropped 9 bases, with 20 bases sitting between them. CDR3 length: 15 residues. This chain's CDR3 is CASSQEGDRGGEQFF. CDR3 DNA: TGCGCCAGCAGCCAGGAGGGGGACCGAGGAGGTGAGCAGTTCTTC.

The V call is TRBV2, the J call TRBJ1-1; no clear D gene. Looked up from germline, CDR1 is SNHLY and CDR2 is FYNNEI. V lost 5 bases to trimming and J lost 0 bases, with 7 bases between them. The CDR3 length is 13 residues. This CDR3 reads CASSTDMNTEAFF. CDR3 nucleotides: TGTGCCAGCAGTACGGATATGAACACTGAAGCTTTCTTT.

The gene calls are TRBV7-8 and TRBJ1-5; D remains ambiguous. The CDR3 length is 14 residues. Trimming pared 2 bases from V and 0 bases from J, leaving 5 bases between. Germline V gene lookup returns CDR1 SGHVS and CDR2 FQNEAQ. The CDR3: CASSLTSSNQPQHF. In DNA, the CDR3 is TGTGCCAGCAGCTTAACCAGTAGCAATCAGCCCCAGCATTTT.

This clone was detected a few times. The chain couples TRBV19 to TRBJ1-5; D is undetermined. This CDR3 has 13 residues. CDR1 is LNHDA and CDR2 is SQIVND in the germline V gene (reference sequence). The V end was cut by 5 bases, the J end by 2 bases, with 7 bases between. The CDR3 coding sequence is TGTGCCAGTAGTGACACCCGCAATCAGCCCCAGCATTTT. Translated: CASSDTRNQPQHF.

This clone was picked up a small number of times. This chain uses TRBV7-6 with TRBJ2-2; possible D gene TRBD1, 5 bases. Trimming stripped 5 bases from V and 4 bases from J, with 11 bases between. Germline assignment: CDR1 SGHVS and CDR2 FNYEAQ. The length of the CDR3 is 14 residues. CDR3 coding DNA: TGTGCCAGCAGCGCATCAGGGATCACCGGGGAGCTGTTTTTT. Translation gives CASSASGITGELFF.

This clone was observed a handful of times. In DNA, the CDR3 is TGTGCCAGCAGCCCCAGAGGGACAGGGAACACTGAAGCTTTCTTT. Translating it yields CASSPRGTGNTEAFF. The rearrangement links TRBV7-9 to TRBJ1-1; TRBD1 matches 8 bases. CDR3 length equals 15 residues. V was clipped by 5 bases and J by 1 base; unmatched bases: 6. In germline, CDR1 is SEHNR, CDR2 FQNEAQ (reference sequence). Looking up the rest from reference TRBV7-9 and TRBJ1-1 gives the full variable domain: DTGVSQNPRHKITKRGQNVTFRCDPISEHNRLYWYRQTLGQGPEFLTYFQNEAQLEKSRLLSDRFSAERPKGSFSTLEIQRTEQGDSAMYLCASSPRGTGNTEAFFGQGTRLTVV.

A remark on this clone: One junction end does not reproduce the germline sequence, and a read error may be involved. V and J are TRBV2 and TRBJ2-6; a weak D match, TRBD1 (6 bases). The CDR3 runs 13 residues. Germline-derived CDR1 and CDR2 are SNHLY and FYNNEI. The CDR3 region is CASSEDRGEDSAF. The CDR3 coding sequence is TGTGCCAGCAGTGAAGATAGAGGTGAGGACAGCGCTTTC.

The table lists this clone with a few counts. The chain couples TRBV19 to TRBJ2-7, with 9 bases fitting TRBD2. There are 14 residues in the CDR3. V dropped 4 bases and J dropped 2; count of bases not matched to a gene: 3. The V gene's germline CDR1 is LNHDA and CDR2 SQIVND (reference sequence). CDR3 sequence reads: CASSTLAGPYEQYF. Written as DNA, the CDR3 is TGTGCCAGTAGTACGCTAGCGGGACCCTACGAGCAGTACTTC.

This sequence joins TRBV7-9 and TRBJ2-7; a possible D gene is TRBD1 (6 bases). This CDR3 is built from 13 residues. The V and J ends lost 0 bases and 6 bases respectively, with 9 bases between them. Germline V gene data show CDR1 as SEHNR and CDR2 as FQNEAQ (reference sequence). CDR3 sequence: CASSLAGTREQYF. The DNA for the CDR3 is TGTGCCAGCAGCTTAGCCGGGACACGCGAGCAGTACTTC.

The table lists this clone with a count of one. This rearrangement joins TRBV6-1 to TRBJ2-3, with a weak D call TRBD2 (7 bases). Trimming cost V 2 bases and J 2 bases, with 11 bases left between them. CDR1 is MNHNS and CDR2 is SASEGT in the germline V gene. The CDR3 is 15 residues long. CDR3 residues: CASSELAGATDTQYF. DNA of the CDR3: TGTGCCAGCAGTGAATTGGCGGGGGCCACAGATACGCAGTATTTT.

This chain joins TRBV4-2 and TRBJ2-1; 7 positions match TRBD2. The CDR3 loop spans 17 amino acids. The germline V gene has CDR1 LGHNA and CDR2 YNFKEQ. With V trimmed by 4 bases and J by 9 bases, 18 bases remained unmatched. The CDR3 loop reads CASSPKHPGAGASEQFF. The CDR3 coding sequence is TGTGCCAGCAGCCCTAAGCATCCTGGGGCGGGAGCAAGTGAGCAGTTCTTC.

The chain has TRBV5-1 and TRBJ1-2; D possibly corresponds to TRBD1 (5 bases). This CDR3 is 16 amino acids long. In germline, CDR1 is SGHRS, CDR2 YFSETQ. V was cut by 0 bases and J by 6 bases, with 18 bases left in between. CDR3 nucleotide sequence: TGCGCCAGCAGCTTGGCCGGGGCGGCCAGGAATAATGGCTACACCTTC. It yields the protein CASSLAGAARNNGYTF.

The chain couples TRBV30 to TRBJ2-5; D is ambiguous. From germline, CDR1 is GTSNPN and CDR2 SVGIG (reference sequence). V lost 0 bases, J lost 3 bases, and 8 bases lay in between. The CDR3 runs to 13 residues. The CDR3 loop is CAWSVAFKETQYF. The DNA of the CDR3 is TGTGCCTGGAGTGTCGCCTTTAAAGAGACCCAGTACTTC.

The chain carries TRBV5-4 and TRBJ2-5; TRBD2 is a possible D gene (6 bases). Germline V lookup: CDR1 SGHNT, CDR2 YYREEE (reference sequence). This CDR3 has 15 residues. The V end was cut by 4 bases, the J end by 1 base, with 14 bases between. Written as DNA, the CDR3 is TGTGCCAGCAGCCAAGGAGGGAGTTTCCAAGAGACCCAGTACTTC. Protein: CASSQGGSFQETQYF.

This chain connects TRBV27 to TRBJ2-2; D perhaps matches TRBD1 (6 bases). In germline, CDR1 is MNHEY, CDR2 SMNVEV (reference sequence). This CDR3 is 15 amino acids long. V was shortened by 4 bases and J by 2 bases, with 11 bases between the two germline ends. The CDR3, as DNA: TGTGCCAGCAGTTCCACAGGGCCTAACACCGGGGAGCTGTTTTTT. Its translation is CASSSTGPNTGELFF.

In this sample, this clone turned up once. V and J are TRBV9 and TRBJ2-5; D may be TRBD2 (6 bases). The CDR3 has 15 residues. V was cut by 0 bases and J by 2 bases, with 11 bases left in between. Germline CDR1 and CDR2: SGDLS and YYNGEE. CDR3 region: CASSVGRAGQETQYF. CDR3 coding DNA: TGTGCCAGCAGCGTAGGAAGAGCGGGTCAAGAGACCCAGTACTTC.

This sequence joins TRBV18 and TRBJ1-2; 8 bases map to TRBD1. Trimming cost V 3 bases and J 0 bases; bases outside gene matches: 0. Germline assignment: CDR1 KGHSH and CDR2 LQKENI. This CDR3 contains 14 residues. The DNA for the CDR3 is TGTGCCAGCTCACCGGGACAGGCTAACTATGGCTACACCTTC. Amino acid sequence: CASSPGQANYGYTF.

In nucleotides, the CDR3 is TGTGCCAGCAGGTCCGGGGTTTCTGGGGCCAACGTCCTGACTTTC. It yields the protein CASRSGVSGANVLTF. This chain joins TRBV7-6 and TRBJ2-6; the D gene is possibly TRBD2 (5 bases). This CDR3 region has 15 residues. The V end lost 6 bases, the J end lost 1 base, and 10 bases lay between the germline ends. Germline V gene sequence: CDR1 SGHVS, CDR2 FNYEAQ.

The rearrangement links TRBV5-4 to TRBJ1-1, with no clear D. Trimming removed 5 bases at V and 4 bases at J, with 21 bases between. From germline, CDR1 is SGHNT and CDR2 YYREEE (reference sequence). The CDR3 totals 16 residues. The CDR3 loop is CASSDSPGVLGTEAFF. CDR3 bases: TGTGCCAGCAGTGATTCCCCCGGGGTCTTGGGCACTGAAGCTTTCTTT.

The chain recombines TRBV18 with TRBJ2-1, with D possibly matching TRBD2 (5 bases). The germline CDR1 and CDR2 sequences are KGHSH and LQKENI. The CDR3 has 13 amino acids. V lost 5 bases, J lost 8 bases, and 13 bases lay in between. In nucleotides, the CDR3 is TGTGCCAGCTCAATCGGGAATACCGATGAGCAGTTCTTC. Its translation: CASSIGNTDEQFF.

On this clone: At one of its ends the junction is not consistent with the germline gene, which may arise from a read error. This sample also contains other DNA sequences that code for the same CDR3. The chain recombines TRBV6-1 with TRBJ2-5, with D hard to call. The CDR3 loop spans 13 amino acids. The V gene's germline CDR1 is MNHNS and CDR2 SASEGT. DNA for the CDR3: TGTGCCAGCAGCGAAGAACGCCAAGAGACCCAGTACTTC. This translates into CASSEERQETQYF.

This clone was counted only a few times. CDR3 sequence (DNA): TGCGCCAGCAGCTTGGGAGGTGTGGGGCAGGGCTATGGCTACACCTTC. It translates to CASSLGGVGQGYGYTF. This sequence joins TRBV5-1 and TRBJ1-2; D might be TRBD1 (5 bases). V was cut by 0 bases and J by 4 bases, with 16 bases left in between. CDR3 size: 16 residues. The V gene's germline CDR1 is SGHRS and CDR2 YFSETQ.

CDR3 sequence: CASSSGTSGRAYEQYF. DNA of the CDR3: TGTGCCAGCAGCTCGGGGACTAGCGGGAGGGCCTACGAGCAGTACTTC. The chain uses TRBV5-4 and TRBJ2-7; 16 positions match TRBD2. The CDR3 is 16 residues long. CDR1 and CDR2 (germline): SGHNT, YYREEE (reference sequence). Unmatched junction bases numbered 2, after V lost 3 bases and J lost 2 bases.

The chain uses TRBV2 and TRBJ1-6; D remains ambiguous. Trimming took off 4 bases at V and 7 bases at J, with 11 bases between the two ends. The CDR3 contains 14 residues. Germline CDR1 is SNHLY and CDR2 is FYNNEI. CDR3: CASSGRSPNSPLHF. Written as DNA, the CDR3 is TGTGCCAGCAGTGGGCGGAGTCCAAATTCACCCCTCCACTTT.

The CDR3 reads CASSFDSTGELFF. The CDR3 region has the DNA TGTGCCAGCAGCTTTGACAGCACCGGGGAGCTGTTTTTT. This chain joins TRBV5-4 and TRBJ2-2, with D perhaps TRBD1 (5 bases). Trimming pared 2 bases from V and 4 bases from J, leaving 6 bases between. Germline V gene lookup returns CDR1 SGHNT and CDR2 YYREEE (reference sequence). This CDR3 is built from 13 residues.

The V call is TRBV7-8, the J call TRBJ1-6; the D gene is possibly TRBD1 (5 bases). There are 15 residues in the CDR3. The V end lost 3 bases, the J end lost 6 bases, and 12 bases lay between the germline ends. CDR1 and CDR2 from the germline V gene are SGHVS and FQNEAQ. CDR3 sequence reads: CASSLLRQGNSPLHF. The CDR3 nucleotides read TGTGCCAGCAGCTTGTTGCGGCAGGGTAATTCACCCCTCCACTTT.

This rearrangement joins TRBV6-1 to TRBJ1-5; D is unclear. From germline, CDR1 is MNHNS and CDR2 SASEGT. CDR3 size: 13 residues. The V end was cut by 0 bases, the J end by 7 bases, with 7 bases between. The CDR3 sequence is CASSEATVQPQHF. The CDR3 nucleotides are TGTGCCAGCAGTGAAGCAACAGTCCAGCCCCAGCATTTT.

The CDR3 is CASSASTGQETQYF. Here the CDR3 DNA reads TGTGCCAGCAGCGCGTCGACAGGGCAAGAGACCCAGTACTTC. This chain joins TRBV5-6 and TRBJ2-5, with 7 positions matching TRBD1. The CDR3 spans 14 residues. V shed 4 bases, J shed 2 bases, and the junction held 5 bases outside the gene matches. Germline CDR1 and CDR2: SGHDT and YYEEEE. Complete variable domain (other parts from reference TRBV5-6 and TRBJ2-5): DAGVTQSPTHLIKTRGQQVTLRCSPKSGHDTVSWYQQALGQGPQFIFQYYEEEERQRGNFPDRFSGHQFPNYSSELNVNALLLGDSALYLCASSASTGQETQYFGPGTRLLVL.